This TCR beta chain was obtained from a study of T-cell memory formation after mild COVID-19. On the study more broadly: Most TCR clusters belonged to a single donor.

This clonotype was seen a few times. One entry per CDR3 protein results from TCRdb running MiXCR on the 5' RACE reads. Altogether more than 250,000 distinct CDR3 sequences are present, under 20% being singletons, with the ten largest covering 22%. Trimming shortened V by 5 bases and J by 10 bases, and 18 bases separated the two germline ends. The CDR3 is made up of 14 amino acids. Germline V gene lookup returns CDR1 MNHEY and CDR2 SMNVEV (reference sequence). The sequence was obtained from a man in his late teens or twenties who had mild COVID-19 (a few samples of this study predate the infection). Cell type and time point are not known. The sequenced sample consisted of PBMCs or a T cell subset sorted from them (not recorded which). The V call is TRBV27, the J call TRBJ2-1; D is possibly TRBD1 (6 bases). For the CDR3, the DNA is TGTGCCAGCAGTCACATCCCTGTCACAGGGGAGCAGTTCTTC. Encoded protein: CASSHIPVTGEQFF.